This TCR beta chain was recorded in a study of blood T cells in healthy people across ages. Study overall: Using template switching, researchers captured about one barcoded beta molecule for each two T cells. Study observations and caveats: Diversity was higher, and naive CD4+ cells more numerous, in long-lived donors than in aged donors.

A note on this clonotype: The antigen is undetermined.

Total RNA, at least 5 micrograms per sample, was extracted from PBMCs. Germline loops: CDR1 MGHDK, CDR2 SYGVNS. Trimming shortened V by 3 bases and J by 3 bases, and 10 bases separated the two germline ends. This CDR3 is 14 amino acids long. The authors ran a second PCR of about 7 to 11 cycles using a sample-barcoded 5' primer and a J-beta primer mix. No fewer than 3 million CDR3-containing paired-end reads came from each sample. TCRdb reprocessed the 5' RACE reads via MiXCR and lists one record per CDR3 protein. The sample includes hundreds of thousands of distinct CDR3 sequences, over 45% of them seen just once.

The chain links TRBV25-1 to TRBJ2-3; a weak D match, TRBD2 (5 bases). The specimen sequenced was blood. This TCR was sampled from a woman aged 55 to 70 in good health. CDR3 region: CASSERWTTDTQYF. The CDR3 nucleotides read TGTGCCAGCAGTGAGCGTTGGACTACAGATACGCAGTATTTT.